Below are 2 T cell receptor beta chains sequenced from a single sample in a study of human T cells and chemical hapten exposure. One entry per CDR3 protein, called by TCRdb with MiXCR from the RACE reads. The table records 75,000 to 100,000 distinct CDR3 sequences, over 9.5% of them present only once. Time point: patch test 1, 2 weeks after DPC sensitization. Regarding treatment: therapeutic diphenylcyclopropenone sensitization with weekly scalp DPC. Material: whole blood, obtained in connection with sensitization to the hapten diphenylcyclopropenone (DPC). Every receptor here comes from a woman aged 60-75 years with alopecia areata. Some clones in this sample may be carry-over from other donors' samples.

There are a few counts of this clonotype. The chain couples TRBV25-1 to TRBJ2-3, with D perhaps matching TRBD2 (6 bases). This CDR3 has 16 residues. The ends were cut back, 2 bases at V and 3 bases at J, with 15 bases in the middle. CDR1 and CDR2 (germline): MGHDK, SYGVNS. This chain's CDR3 is CASSEGLALETDTQYF. The CDR3 nucleotides read TGTGCCAGCAGTGAAGGGCTAGCGCTAGAAACAGATACGCAGTATTTT.

There are many counts of this clonotype. The chain combines TRBV11-2 with TRBJ2-2; D gene unclear. CDR1 is SGHAT, CDR2 FQNNGV, per germline. This CDR3 spans 12 amino acids. V was pared by 0 bases and J by 9 bases, with 5 bases between. The CDR3 DNA reads as TGTGCCAGCAGCTTAGAGCGCCGGGAGCTGTTTTTT. This codes for CASSLERRELFF.